These T cell receptor beta chains were read from a single sample in a study of blood T cell repertoires in COVID-19. The repertoire was sequenced with immunoSEQ multiplex PCR; TCRdb's copy has only in-frame clones and lacks some. The profile covers 300,000 to 350,000 clones, with about nine tenths appearing a single time and roughly 2.1% taken by the ten largest. The sample taken for sequencing was peripheral blood. These TCRs come from a man in his late teens or twenties with active or convalescent COVID-19. Each CDR3 is given with its conserved first and last residue. The D gene is left open where the match is weak. A clone size is listed for some rows: how often the clone was seen (once, few, many), or a class if it is expanded.

V	D	J	size	length	CDR3
TRBV10-3	TRBD2	TRBJ2-7	.	16	CAISESSGRAINEQYF
TRBV7-9	.	TRBJ2-2	.	13	CASSLWLAGELFF
TRBV6-2/TRBV6-3	.	TRBJ2-2	.	13	CASSPRVSGELFF
TRBV27	.	TRBJ1-6	.	14	CASSLGTKSSPLHF
TRBV5-4	.	TRBJ2-3	.	12	CASSPDRDTQYF
TRBV7-6	TRBD2	TRBJ2-3	.	17	CASSRRLAGVGTDTQYF
TRBV6-2/TRBV6-3	TRBD2	TRBJ2-7	.	15	CASSYLAGVSYEQYF
TRBV9	.	TRBJ2-2	few	14	CASNPATNTGELFF
TRBV9	TRBD1	TRBJ1-6	.	15	CASSADRVGNSPLHF
TRBV5-1	.	TRBJ2-2	.	16	CASSLGGTGYTGELFF
TRBV6-6	.	TRBJ1-2	.	11	CASSAGDGYTF
TRBV3-1/TRBV3-2	.	TRBJ2-2	few	15	CASSQDQVPTGELFF
TRBV6-2/TRBV6-3	.	TRBJ1-5	.	14	CASSYRRKNQPQHF
TRBV5-8	.	TRBJ1-1	.	15	CASSGRQDMNTEAFF
TRBV5-3	.	TRBJ1-6	once	10	CPQGNSPLHF
TRBV21-1	.	TRBJ1-1	once	17	CASSKLQRRANNTEAFF
TRBV11-2	.	TRBJ1-1	.	14	CASSYTGPNTEAFF
TRBV27	TRBD1	TRBJ1-2	.	15	CASSLGGRGSNGYTF
TRBV28	TRBD1	TRBJ2-7	once	14	CASSLAGQGYEQYF